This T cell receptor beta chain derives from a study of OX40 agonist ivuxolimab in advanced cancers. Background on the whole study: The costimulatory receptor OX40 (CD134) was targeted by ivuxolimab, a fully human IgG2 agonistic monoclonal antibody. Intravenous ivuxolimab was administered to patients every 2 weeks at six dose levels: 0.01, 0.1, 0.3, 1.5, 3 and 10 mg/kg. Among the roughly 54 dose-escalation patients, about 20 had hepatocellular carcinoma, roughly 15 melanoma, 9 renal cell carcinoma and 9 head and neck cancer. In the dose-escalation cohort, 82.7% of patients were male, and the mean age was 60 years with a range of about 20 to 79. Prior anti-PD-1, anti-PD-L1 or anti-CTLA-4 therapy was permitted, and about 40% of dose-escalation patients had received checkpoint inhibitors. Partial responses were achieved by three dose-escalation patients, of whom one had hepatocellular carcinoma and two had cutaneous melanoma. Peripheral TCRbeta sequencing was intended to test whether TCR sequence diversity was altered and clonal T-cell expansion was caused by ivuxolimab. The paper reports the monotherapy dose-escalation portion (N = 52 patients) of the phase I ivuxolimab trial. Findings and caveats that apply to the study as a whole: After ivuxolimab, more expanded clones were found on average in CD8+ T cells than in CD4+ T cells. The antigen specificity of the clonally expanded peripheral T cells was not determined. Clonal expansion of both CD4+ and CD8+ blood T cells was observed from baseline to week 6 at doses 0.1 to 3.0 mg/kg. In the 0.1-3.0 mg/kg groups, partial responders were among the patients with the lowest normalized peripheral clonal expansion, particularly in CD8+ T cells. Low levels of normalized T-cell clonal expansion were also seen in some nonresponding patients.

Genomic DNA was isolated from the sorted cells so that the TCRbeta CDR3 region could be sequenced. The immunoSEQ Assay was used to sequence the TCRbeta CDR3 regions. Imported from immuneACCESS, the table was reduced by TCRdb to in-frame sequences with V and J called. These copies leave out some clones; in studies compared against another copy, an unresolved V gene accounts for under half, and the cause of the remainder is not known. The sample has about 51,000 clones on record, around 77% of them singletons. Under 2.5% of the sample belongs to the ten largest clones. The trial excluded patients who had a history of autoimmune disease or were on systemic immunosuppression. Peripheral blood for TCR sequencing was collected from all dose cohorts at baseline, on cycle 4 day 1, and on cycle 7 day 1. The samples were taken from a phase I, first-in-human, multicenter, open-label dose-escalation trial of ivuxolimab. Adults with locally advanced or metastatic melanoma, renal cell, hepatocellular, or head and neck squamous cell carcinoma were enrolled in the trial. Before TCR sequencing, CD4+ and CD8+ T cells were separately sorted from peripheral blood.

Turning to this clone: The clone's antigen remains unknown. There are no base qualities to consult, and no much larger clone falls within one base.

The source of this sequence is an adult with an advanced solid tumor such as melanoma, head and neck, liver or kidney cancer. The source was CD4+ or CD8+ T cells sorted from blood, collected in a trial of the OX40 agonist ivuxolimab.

The CDR3 corresponds to CASSIYLDGGNQPQHF. The nucleotides are TGTGCCAGTAGTATATACTTGGATGGGGGCAATCAGCCCCAGCATTTT. This chain is built from TRBV19 and TRBJ1-5; the D gene assignment is ambiguous. The CDR3 numbers 16 residues from cysteine through phenylalanine. Just CDR3 DNA is preserved here, 48 bases in frame from base 1. The germline V gene (reference sequence) gives CDR1 as LNHDA and CDR2 as SQIVND. At the junction V is shortened by 2 bases and J by 2 bases, with 13 bases in between.